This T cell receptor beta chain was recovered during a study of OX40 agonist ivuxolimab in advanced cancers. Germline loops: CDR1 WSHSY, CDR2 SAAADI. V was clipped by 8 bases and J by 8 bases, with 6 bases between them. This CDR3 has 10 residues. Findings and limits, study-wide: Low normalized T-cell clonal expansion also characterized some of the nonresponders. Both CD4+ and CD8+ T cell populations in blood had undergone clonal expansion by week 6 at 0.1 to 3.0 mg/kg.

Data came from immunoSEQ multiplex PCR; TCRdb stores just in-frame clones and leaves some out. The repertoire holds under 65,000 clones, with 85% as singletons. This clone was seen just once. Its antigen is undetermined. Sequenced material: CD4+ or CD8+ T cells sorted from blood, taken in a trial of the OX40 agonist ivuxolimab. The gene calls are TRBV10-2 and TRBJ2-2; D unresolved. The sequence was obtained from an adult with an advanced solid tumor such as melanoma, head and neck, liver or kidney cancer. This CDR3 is CASGWGELFF. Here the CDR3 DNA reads TGCGCCAGCGGGTGGGGGGAGCTGTTTTTT.